The clone carrying this TCR beta chain has only one observation. Antigen: not known. The same CDR3 also results from other DNA sequences found in this sample. Naive CD8 populations comprised CD45RO-negative cells positively selected for CCR7, excluding terminally differentiated effector memory CD45RA+ cells. The data were produced by immunoSEQ multiplex PCR, yet TCRdb's version contains in-frame clones alone and is incomplete. The table shows 800,000 or so clones, with around 96% occurring only once. The sample belongs to a study of shared clonotypes between healthy human individuals. Study-wide findings and caveats: As a rule, naive subsets had a larger estimated richness than memory subsets. Clonotypes not shared had lower generation probabilities than those common to all four donors.

The TCR originated in a man aged 30 to 39 in good health. The sequenced sample consisted of naive CD8+ T cells sorted from blood.

Written as DNA, the CDR3 is TGTGCCACCCGACTAGCGGGAGGTAACAATGAGCAGTTCTTC. Its protein is CATRLAGGNNEQFF. The chain has TRBV27 and TRBJ2-1, with 13 bases aligning to TRBD2. Germline lookup yields CDR1 MNHEY and CDR2 SMNVEV (reference sequence). V dropped 10 bases and J dropped 5; count of bases not matched to a gene: 5. The CDR3 runs to 14 residues.